This T cell receptor (beta chain) was observed in a study of immune heterogeneity within non-small cell lung tumors. Looking at the study overall: Of the tumors, several were squamous cell, some eleven non-squamous, and 1 not otherwise specified.

With V trimmed by 1 base and J by 2 bases, 16 bases remained unmatched. Germline V gene sequence: CDR1 KGHDR, CDR2 SFDVKD. The CDR3 loop spans 22 amino acids. With 600 ng used per sample, the template was genomic DNA from bulk tumor. Multiple widely separated biopsies were taken from each primary tumor at surgery. Curative surgical treatment was performed in patients who had newly diagnosed, untreated non-small cell lung cancer. A total of about 15 patients with newly diagnosed non-small cell lung cancer, all of whom were undergoing surgery with curative intent, made up the donors. In a multiplex PCR, 32 V and 13 J primers amplified TCR beta CDR3. MiXCR, applied by TCRdb to the multiplex PCR reads, yields one record per CDR3 protein. The sample holds under 35,000 distinct CDR3 sequences, about 30% seen once. Concerning this clonotype itself: No antigen is known for it.

Study-wide points: A moderate but significant correlation was found, linking local T-cell clonality with local tumor mutational burden (R around 0.3).

The origin of this receptor is a man in his forties with non-small cell lung cancer. The sequenced material came from lung tumor tissue. The rearrangement uses TRBV24-1 and TRBJ1-6, with 10 bases identical to TRBD1. CDR3 in amino acids: CATSDFGLLGDRGLTYNSPLHF. The CDR3 nucleotides are TGTGCCACCAGTGATTTTGGGTTACTCGGGGACAGGGGATTAACCTATAATTCACCCCTCCACTTT.